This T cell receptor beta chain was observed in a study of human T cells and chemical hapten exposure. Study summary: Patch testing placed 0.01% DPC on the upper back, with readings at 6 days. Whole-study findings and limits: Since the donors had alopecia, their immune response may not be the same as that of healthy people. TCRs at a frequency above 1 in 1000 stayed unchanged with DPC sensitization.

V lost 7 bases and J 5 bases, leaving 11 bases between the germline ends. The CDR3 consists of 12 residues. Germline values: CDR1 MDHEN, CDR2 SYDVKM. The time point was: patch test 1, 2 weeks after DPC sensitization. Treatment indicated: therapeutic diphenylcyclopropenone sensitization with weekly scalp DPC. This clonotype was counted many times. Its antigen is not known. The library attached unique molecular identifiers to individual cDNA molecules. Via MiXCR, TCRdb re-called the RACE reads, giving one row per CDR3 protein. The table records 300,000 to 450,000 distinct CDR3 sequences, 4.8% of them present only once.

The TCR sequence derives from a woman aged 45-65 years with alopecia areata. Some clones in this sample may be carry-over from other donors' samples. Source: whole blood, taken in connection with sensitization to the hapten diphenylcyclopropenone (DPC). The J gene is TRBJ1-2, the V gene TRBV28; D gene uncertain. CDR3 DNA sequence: TGTGCCAGCACTACTGTGGGGTATGGCTACACCTTC. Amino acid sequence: CASTTVGYGYTF.